These T cell receptor beta chains were read from a single sample in a study of shared clonotypes between healthy human individuals. Generated by immunoSEQ multiplex PCR, the TCRdb table keeps only in-frame clones and is missing some. The data hold over 2 million clones, with 92% observed a single time. Input material: naive CD4+ T cells from PBMCs. The receptors stem from a man aged 18 to 35 in good health. Some clones in this sample may be carry-over from other donors' samples. The CDR3 runs from the conserved cysteine through the conserved F or W. The D gene is left open where the match is weak. Expanded clones get a size class; other rows say once, few or many, or leave the size out.

v_gene,abundance,len,d_gene,j_gene,CDR3aa,CDR3nt
TRBV29-1,NA,14,NA,TRBJ2-5,CSVVGLGTSETQYF,TGCAGCGTTGTCGGCCTAGGTACGTCGGAGACCCAGTACTTC
TRBV28,NA,12,NA,TRBJ1-2,CASSGGLYGYTF,TGTGCCAGCAGTGGGGGCCTTTATGGCTACACCTTC
TRBV7-2,NA,16,NA,TRBJ2-2,CASSSRIERATGELFF,TGTGCCAGCAGCTCACGGATTGAACGGGCCACCGGGGAGCTGTTTTTT
TRBV7-9,few,14,TRBD1,TRBJ2-7,CASSLRQGAREQYF,TGTGCCAGCAGCTTGCGACAGGGGGCCAGGGAGCAGTACTTC
TRBV6-5,NA,14,TRBD1,TRBJ1-2,CASKRDRDSYGYTF,TGTGCCAGCAAACGTGATCGGGACAGCTATGGCTACACCTTC
TRBV28,NA,12,NA,TRBJ1-5,CASSRANQPQHF,TGTGCCAGCAGTCGGGCTAATCAGCCCCAGCATTTT
TRBV18,NA,13,NA,TRBJ1-4,CASSPSLDEKLFF,TGTGCCAGCTCACCATCGCTAGATGAAAAACTGTTTTTT
TRBV29-1,few,12,TRBD2,TRBJ2-1,CSGLLAMDEQFF,TGCAGCGGATTACTAGCGATGGATGAGCAGTTCTTC
TRBV15,NA,14,NA,TRBJ2-1,CATSRADRYNEQFF,TGTGCCACCAGCAGAGCGGACAGATACAATGAGCAGTTCTTC
TRBV19,NA,15,NA,TRBJ1-6,CASARPGRRDSPLHF,TGTGCCAGTGCCCGTCCGGGACGAAGGGATTCACCCCTCCACTTT
TRBV5-4,NA,15,NA,TRBJ2-5,CASSYKQGVRETQYF,TGTGCCAGCAGTTATAAACAGGGAGTACGGGAGACCCAGTACTTC
TRBV6-6,NA,16,TRBD1,TRBJ2-7,CASSYLRWDSSYEQYF,TGTGCCAGCAGTTACTTACGTTGGGACAGTAGCTACGAGCAGTACTTC
TRBV28,once,15,TRBD1,TRBJ1-2,CASRKNTGGRESYTF,TGTGCCAGCAGGAAGAACACAGGGGGGAGAGAAAGCTACACCTTC
TRBV18,NA,16,TRBD2,TRBJ2-7,CASSRPTGGEAYEQYF,TGTGCCAGCTCAAGACCGACGGGGGGGGAGGCCTACGAGCAGTACTTC
TRBV4-2,NA,16,TRBD1,TRBJ1-4,CASSRGQGLGNEKLFF,TGTGCCAGCAGCCGGGGACAGGGGTTAGGTAATGAAAAACTGTTTTTT
TRBV27,NA,14,NA,TRBJ2-7,CASSFGGAIHEQYF,TGTGCCAGCAGTTTTGGGGGAGCGATCCACGAGCAGTACTTC
TRBV5-1,NA,15,NA,TRBJ1-1,CASSLVWGRRTEAFF,TGCGCCAGCAGCTTGGTATGGGGGCGCCGAACTGAAGCTTTCTTT
TRBV28,NA,13,TRBD1,TRBJ1-5,CASRGQVNQPQHF,TGTGCCAGCAGGGGACAGGTAAATCAGCCCCAGCATTTT
TRBV7-2,NA,14,TRBD1,TRBJ1-3,CASSPGGAGNTIYF,TGTGCCAGCAGCCCAGGGGGGGCTGGAAACACCATATATTTT
TRBV5-1,NA,16,NA,TRBJ2-1,CASSLARDTLYNEQFF,TGCGCCAGCAGCTTGGCTCGGGACACTCTATACAATGAGCAGTTCTTC
TRBV4-2,few,15,NA,TRBJ1-1,CASSQQVDGYTEAFF,TGTGCCAGCAGCCAACAGGTTGATGGATACACTGAAGCTTTCTTT
TRBV2,NA,16,TRBD2,TRBJ2-7,CASSLLDGRASYEQYF,TGTGCCAGCAGTCTCTTGGATGGGAGGGCTTCCTACGAGCAGTACTTC
TRBV19,once,15,NA,TRBJ2-7,CASSIVSYGGYEQYF,TGTGCCAGTAGTATAGTTTCGTACGGAGGCTACGAGCAGTACTTC
TRBV19,NA,13,NA,TRBJ1-5,CASKENFNQPQHF,TGTGCCAGTAAGGAGAACTTCAATCAGCCCCAGCATTTT
TRBV2,few,13,NA,TRBJ1-2,CASSDLGYYGYTF,TGTGCCAGCAGTGATTTGGGATACTATGGCTACACCTTC
TRBV30,NA,12,NA,TRBJ2-7,CAWSVRSYEQYF,TGTGCCTGGAGTGTACGCAGCTACGAGCAGTACTTC
TRBV7-6,NA,14,NA,TRBJ2-7,CASSLGPLSYEQYF,TGTGCCAGCAGCTTGGGCCCCCTCTCCTACGAGCAGTACTTC